The T cell receptor (beta chain) described here comes from a study of CD8 T cells in ankylosing spondylitis. This clonotype was detected many times. Its specificity is unknown. The CDR3 consists of 15 residues. Germline CDR1 reads SQVTM; CDR2 reads ANQGSEA. V was shortened by 5 bases and J by 4 bases, with 17 bases between the two germline ends. Quantitative barcoded 5'-RACE was used to prepare TCR beta libraries. TCRdb re-derived calls from the 5' RACE reads in MiXCR, one entry per CDR3 protein. The sample shows 200,000 to 300,000 distinct CDR3 sequences, roughly 8.6% of them seen only once. Study conclusions and caveats: Researchers reportedly found disease-linked clones significantly enriched in matched ankylosing spondylitis synovial fluid. Clones linked to the disease showed a CD8+ phenotype. They occurred at relatively low frequencies in peripheral blood. Some motif variants had been reported before (in reactive arthritis synovial fluid and blood).

This receptor was taken from a male donor with ankylosing spondylitis or in good health (not recorded which). The chain joins TRBV29-1 to TRBJ2-2; possibly TRBD1 or TRBD2 for D (5 bases each). The sequenced sample consisted of blood, either unsorted or a sorted T cell fraction (not recorded which). The CDR3 protein is CSVNGADGGTGELFF. Here the CDR3 DNA reads TGCAGCGTTAACGGGGCGGACGGCGGCACCGGGGAGCTGTTTTTT.